The 9 T cell receptor beta chains below all came from one sample that was sequenced in a study of human T cells and chemical hapten exposure. Via MiXCR, TCRdb re-called the RACE reads, giving one row per CDR3 protein. Among roughly 100,000 distinct CDR3 sequences listed, more than 10% were seen once. Time point indicated: pre-sensitization, week 0. As to treatment: therapeutic diphenylcyclopropenone sensitization with weekly scalp DPC. The specimen comprised whole blood, sampled in connection with sensitization to the hapten diphenylcyclopropenone (DPC). The source of these receptors is an older woman with alopecia areata. Some clones in this sample may be carry-over from other donors' samples.

The chain carries TRBV12-3 or TRBV12-4 and TRBJ2-7, with TRBD1 matching over 12 bases. This CDR3 comprises 16 residues. The junction had 8 bases not matched to a gene; V was cut back by 6 bases and J by 2 bases. CDR3 residues: CASSLGQGAGPYEQYF. DNA for the CDR3: TGTGCCAGCAGCTTGGGACAGGGGGCCGGCCCCTACGAGCAGTACTTC.

This clonotype was seen at least ten times. The gene calls are TRBV11-2 and TRBJ1-4; D unclear. Germline values: CDR1 SGHAT, CDR2 FQNNGV. Trimming cost V 4 bases and J 10 bases, with 16 bases left between them. The CDR3 sequence is 14 residues long. CDR3 residues: CASSSASGRGKLFF. In nucleotides, the CDR3 is TGTGCCAGCAGCTCCGCTAGCGGGCGGGGAAAACTGTTTTTT.

The table lists this clonotype with many counts. The chain has TRBV7-2 and TRBJ2-1, with 10 bases identical to TRBD2. The CDR3 has 16 amino acids. V lost 4 bases to trimming and J lost 7 bases; unmatched junction nucleotides: 10. Germline V lookup: CDR1 SGHTA, CDR2 FQGNSA. In DNA, the CDR3 is TGTGCCAGCAGCTGGGGGAGCGGGGGGGCCGAAAATGAGCAGTTCTTC. As protein: CASSWGSGGAENEQFF.

In its sample, this clonotype was seen a few times. The chain links TRBV5-4 to TRBJ2-3; D unclear. The ends were cut back, 3 bases at V and 6 bases at J, with 14 bases in the middle. Germline CDR1 SGHNT, CDR2 YYREEE (reference sequence). The length of the CDR3 is 14 residues. CDR3 sequence (DNA): TGTGCCAGCAGCTGGACCCGTGGAACTGATACGCAGTATTTT. Its translation: CASSWTRGTDTQYF. The complete variable domain, with remaining parts taken from reference TRBV5-4 and TRBJ2-3, reads ETGVTQSPTHLIKTRGQQVTLRCSSQSGHNTVSWYQQALGQGPQFIFQYYREEENGRGNFPPRFSGLQFPNYSSELNVNALELDDSALYLCASSWTRGTDTQYFGPGTRLTVL.

The chain combines TRBV20-1 with TRBJ1-2; no reliable D call. V lost 4 bases and J lost 1, with 4 bases in between. Germline CDR1 DFQATT, CDR2 SNEGSKA (reference sequence). The length of the CDR3 is 11 residues. The CDR3 is CSANYNYGYTF. Written as DNA, the CDR3 is TGCAGTGCTAACTATAACTATGGCTACACCTTC.

This clonotype was recorded a few times. This chain links TRBV20-1 with TRBJ2-2, with 8 bases fitting TRBD2. Germline V lookup: CDR1 DFQATT, CDR2 SNEGSKA (reference sequence). Trimming took 8 bases from V and 4 from J; bases not matched to a gene: 9. The CDR3 contains 14 residues. The CDR3 coding sequence is TGCAGTACACCGCTCGGGGGGGGCACCGGGGAGCTGTTTTTT. This sequence encodes CSTPLGGGTGELFF.

This clonotype was picked up many times. This chain connects TRBV2 to TRBJ2-3; D might be TRBD1 or TRBD2, each matching 5 bases. Trimming stripped 7 bases from V and 3 bases from J, with 11 bases between. This CDR3 has 13 amino acids. Germline-derived CDR1 and CDR2 are SNHLY and FYNNEI. The CDR3 spells CASTGGLTDTQYF. CDR3 sequence (DNA): TGTGCCAGCACTGGGGGTTTGACAGATACGCAGTATTTT.

This chain joins TRBV6-6 and TRBJ1-6; D is unresolved. V was pared by 5 bases and J by 6 bases, with 11 bases between. From germline, CDR1 is MNHNY and CDR2 SVGAGI (reference sequence). This CDR3 comprises 14 residues. The CDR3 DNA reads as TGTGCCAGCAGTGCCCCGGGGAGTAATTCACCCCTCCACTTT. This translates into CASSAPGSNSPLHF.

This chain connects TRBV11-2 to TRBJ2-1, with 8 bases aligning to TRBD1. The CDR3 length is 16 residues. Germline V gene sequence: CDR1 SGHAT, CDR2 FQNNGV. Trimming took 5 bases from V and 0 from J; bases not matched to a gene: 6. The CDR3 is CASSTYRGSSYNEQFF. CDR3 DNA: TGTGCCAGCAGCACCTACAGGGGGAGCTCCTACAATGAGCAGTTCTTC.